The 13 T cell receptor beta chains given below trace back to one sample, sequenced in a study of cytomegalovirus exposure and HLA in healthy donors. Repertoires were generated with immunoSEQ multiplex PCR, while TCRdb's copy carries only in-frame clones and drops some. There are over 200,000 clones in the sample; 90% occur only once, and around 3.1% lies in the top ten. What was sequenced was PBMCs. The receptors derive from a woman in her twenties or thirties in good health and CMV-seronegative.

The gene calls are TRBV4-3 and TRBJ2-2, with D maybe TRBD1 (6 bases). The CDR3 covers 16 residues. V dropped 4 bases and J dropped 2 bases, with 14 bases sitting between them. CDR1 and CDR2 (germline): LGHNA, YSLEER. The CDR3 sequence: CASSRGLGRNTGELFF. As DNA, the CDR3 is TGCGCCAGCAGCCGGGGGCTCGGGCGTAACACCGGGGAGCTGTTTTTT.

V and J are TRBV5-1 and TRBJ2-3, with TRBD2 matching 10 bases. Germline CDR1 is SGHRS and CDR2 is YFSETQ. V lost 2 bases to trimming and J lost 0 bases; unmatched junction nucleotides: 12. The CDR3 spans 19 residues. CDR3 amino acids: CASSFELPGLATSTDTQYF. Here the CDR3 DNA reads TGCGCCAGCAGCTTCGAACTCCCGGGACTAGCGACTAGCACAGATACGCAGTATTTT.

CDR3: CASSFLVQSGANVLTF. CDR3 in DNA: TGTGCCAGCAGCTTTCTAGTGCAATCTGGGGCCAACGTCCTGACTTTC. The rearrangement joins TRBV13 to TRBJ2-6; D is ambiguous. Looked up from germline, CDR1 is PRHDT and CDR2 is FYEKMQ (reference sequence). Trimming removed 3 bases from V and 1 base from J, with 10 bases in between. The CDR3 runs 16 residues. The full variable domain, rest sourced from reference TRBV13 and TRBJ2-6, is AAGVIQSPRHLIKEKRETATLKCYPIPRHDTVYWYQQGPGQDPQFLISFYEKMQSDKGSIPDRFSAQQFSDYHSELNMSSLELGDSALYFCASSFLVQSGANVLTFGAGSRLTVL.

Comments on this clone: Distinct nucleotide sequences in the sample also encode this CDR3. The chain is built from TRBV6-1 and TRBJ1-5; D is uncertain. CDR1 MNHNS and CDR2 SASEGT come from the germline V gene. The CDR3 has 13 amino acids. Trimming took 3 bases from V and 0 from J, leaving 3 bases between them. In nucleotides, the CDR3 is TGTGCCAGCAGTGACGGTAGCAATCAGCCCCAGCATTTT. It yields the protein CASSDGSNQPQHF.

The gene calls are TRBV6-5 and TRBJ1-2, with TRBD1 identical over 7 bases. V shed 2 bases, J shed 2 bases, and the junction held 2 bases outside the gene matches. Germline CDR1 and CDR2: MNHEY and SVGAGI. This CDR3 has 14 residues. DNA for the CDR3: TGTGCCAGCAGTTACCGGGACAGCAACTATGGCTACACCTTC. Its protein product is CASSYRDSNYGYTF.

This chain connects TRBV2 to TRBJ2-7; TRBD2 aligns across 7 bases. Looked up from germline, CDR1 is SNHLY and CDR2 is FYNNEI. Trimming cost V 3 bases and J 2 bases; bases outside gene matches: 4. The CDR3 loop spans 14 amino acids. CDR3 amino acids: CASSDAGVPYEQYF. The CDR3 nucleotides are TGTGCCAGCAGTGATGCGGGAGTCCCCTACGAGCAGTACTTC.

The V call is TRBV25-1, the J call TRBJ2-1; D unresolved. Trimming stripped 3 bases from V and 16 bases from J, with 16 bases between. The CDR3 loop spans 12 amino acids. CDR1 is MGHDK, CDR2 SYGVNS, per germline. The CDR3 is CASSEGKIIFFF. The DNA for the CDR3 is TGTGCCAGCAGTGAGGGCAAGATCATCTTCTTCTTC.

The chain employs TRBV6-1 and TRBJ1-2; D ambiguous. This CDR3 comprises 14 residues. Germline V CDR1 and CDR2: MNHNS, SASEGT. V lost 5 bases and J 8 bases, leaving 18 bases between the germline ends. The CDR3 DNA sequence: TGTGCCAGCAGTCGGGCCTCTTCGGGCCACGGCTACACCTTC. This sequence encodes CASSRASSGHGYTF.

The V call is TRBV13, the J call TRBJ2-7, with TRBD2 matching 10 bases. V trimming: 5 bases; J trimming: 2 bases; junction bases outside the gene matches: 9. The CDR3 has 16 residues. CDR1 and CDR2 (germline): PRHDT, FYEKMQ (reference sequence). CDR3 nucleotide sequence: TGTGCCAGCAGCCCCCTAACTAGCGGGACGACCTACGAGCAGTACTTC. This gives the protein CASSPLTSGTTYEQYF.

This clone has just one count. The rearrangement links TRBV6-1 to TRBJ2-7; 7 bases are shared with TRBD1. This CDR3 has 16 residues. With 3 bases clipped from V and 9 bases from J, the junction kept 17 bases outside the gene matches. CDR1 is MNHNS, CDR2 SASEGT, per germline. CDR3 region: CASSDRGTVPWVGQYF. Written as DNA, the CDR3 is TGTGCCAGCAGTGATCGTGGGACAGTGCCGTGGGTAGGGCAGTACTTC.

The chain has TRBV25-1 and TRBJ1-5; D is undetermined. The CDR3 runs to 12 residues. V was trimmed by 4 bases and J by 4 bases, leaving 5 bases between them. The V gene's germline CDR1 is MGHDK and CDR2 SYGVNS. The CDR3 nucleotides read TGTGCCAGCAGTGTGAGTAATCAGCCCCAGCATTTT. This translates into CASSVSNQPQHF.

V is TRBV23-1 and J is TRBJ2-5; 12 bases align to TRBD2. TRBV23-1 is an ORF, with its function uncertain. The junction had 8 bases not matched to a gene; V was cut back by 3 bases and J by 9 bases. The CDR3 runs 15 residues. The CDR3 reads CASSHYQTSGSAQYF. The DNA of the CDR3 is TGCGCCAGCAGTCATTACCAGACTAGCGGGAGTGCCCAGTACTTC.

V and J are TRBV18 and TRBJ2-5; no firm D call. The V and J ends lost 3 bases and 2 bases respectively, with 7 bases between them. Per germline, CDR1 KGHSH and CDR2 LQKENI. The CDR3 covers 13 residues. The CDR3 loop is CASSPNLQETQYF. The CDR3 nucleotides are TGTGCCAGCTCACCGAACCTACAAGAGACCCAGTACTTC.